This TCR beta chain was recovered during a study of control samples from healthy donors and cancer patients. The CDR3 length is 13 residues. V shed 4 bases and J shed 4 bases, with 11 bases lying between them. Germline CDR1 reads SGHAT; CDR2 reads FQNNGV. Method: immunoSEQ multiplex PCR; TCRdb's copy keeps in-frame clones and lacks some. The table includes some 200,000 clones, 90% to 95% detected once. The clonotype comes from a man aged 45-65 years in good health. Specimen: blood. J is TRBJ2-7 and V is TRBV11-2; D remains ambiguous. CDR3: CASSSPTEYEQYF. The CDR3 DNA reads TGTGCCAGCAGCTCCCCGACTGAGTACGAGCAGTACTTC.